Each of the 2 T cell receptor beta chains below was sequenced from the same sample in a study of cytotoxic CD8 clonotypes in ibrutinib-treated CLL. Generated by immunoSEQ multiplex PCR, the TCRdb table keeps only in-frame clones and is missing some. This table has about 140,000 clones, about 75% appearing once. Here the sequenced sample was PBMCs, taken after 24 months of ibrutinib treatment. These receptors came from a human donor with chronic lymphocytic leukemia.

The J gene is TRBJ2-2, the V gene TRBV9; no reliable D call. The V end lost 4 bases, the J end lost 6 bases, and 7 bases lay between the germline ends. Germline V CDR1 and CDR2: SGDLS, YYNGEE. This CDR3 contains 12 residues. The CDR3 is CASSRRSGELFF. CDR3 in DNA: TGTGCCAGCAGCCGGCGATCCGGGGAGCTGTTTTTT.

The J gene is TRBJ2-5, the V gene TRBV5-6, with 9 bases identical to TRBD1. Looked up from germline, CDR1 is SGHDT and CDR2 is YYEEEE. The CDR3 loop spans 13 amino acids. Germline trimming cut 3 bases from V and 7 bases from J; bases unmatched to any gene: 4. The CDR3, as DNA: TGTGCCAGCAGCTGGGACAGGGCGGGGACCCAGTACTTC. Amino acid sequence: CASSWDRAGTQYF.